These 28 T cell receptor beta chains were all obtained from the same sample, sequenced in a study of CD8 T cells in ankylosing spondylitis. TCRdb independently ran MiXCR on the 5' RACE reads; one entry per CDR3 protein. The sample holds approximately 250,000 distinct CDR3 sequences, 20% to 30% seen once. The sample was blood, either unsorted or a sorted T cell fraction (not recorded which). All receptors come from a male donor with ankylosing spondylitis or in good health (not recorded which).

The chain couples TRBV6-1 to TRBJ1-2, with D unresolved. CDR3 length: 12 residues. Per the germline V gene, CDR1 is MNHNS and CDR2 is SASEGT. V was trimmed by 7 bases and J by 4 bases, leaving 10 bases between them. The DNA of the CDR3 is TGTGCCAGCACAGGCCGGAGCTATGGCTACACCTTC. Amino acids: CASTGRSYGYTF.

This clonotype was recorded a few times. The chain combines TRBV6-5 with TRBJ1-1; D not certain. Germline assignment: CDR1 MNHEY and CDR2 SVGAGI. Trimming removed 6 bases at V and 2 bases at J, with 4 bases between. The CDR3 contains 11 residues. CDR3 loop: CASSKNTEAFF. The CDR3 DNA reads TGTGCCAGCAGCAAAAACACTGAAGCTTTCTTT.

This clonotype has only a few counts. The J gene is TRBJ2-2, the V gene TRBV11-2; 10 nucleotides line up with TRBD1. Germline loops: CDR1 SGHAT, CDR2 FQNNGV. This CDR3 region has 15 residues. Germline trimming cut 6 bases from V and 5 bases from J; bases unmatched to any gene: 6. DNA of the CDR3: TGTGCCAGCAGACACGGGACAGGGGTAACCGGGGAGCTGTTTTTT. Translating gives CASRHGTGVTGELFF.

This clonotype has at least ten counts. The rearrangement joins TRBV6-5 to TRBJ2-3, with D hard to call. Trimming stripped 2 bases from V and 4 bases from J, with 10 bases between. Germline CDR1 and CDR2: MNHEY and SVGAGI. The CDR3 loop spans 14 amino acids. Here the CDR3 reads CASSYVGLADTQYF. DNA for the CDR3: TGTGCCAGCAGTTACGTCGGATTGGCAGATACGCAGTATTTT.

This clonotype was counted only a few times. This chain joins TRBV20-1 and TRBJ1-2; no clear D gene. The ends were cut back, 4 bases at V and 0 bases at J, with 18 bases in the middle. Germline V gene data show CDR1 as DFQATT and CDR2 as SNEGSKA (reference sequence). There are 16 residues in the CDR3. The CDR3 here is CSAIPPGASTNYGYTF. DNA of the CDR3: TGCAGTGCTATCCCCCCCGGCGCCTCAACTAACTATGGCTACACCTTC.

The chain recombines TRBV27 with TRBJ2-3; D uncertain. Germline V gene lookup returns CDR1 MNHEY and CDR2 SMNVEV (reference sequence). This CDR3 region has 11 residues. V lost 5 bases and J 7 bases, leaving 7 bases between the germline ends. CDR3 residues: CASSRAHTQYF. DNA of the CDR3: TGTGCCAGCAGTCGCGCCCATACGCAGTATTTT.

This clonotype was seen many times. This chain's CDR3 is CSAKGLAGHTGELFF. The CDR3 nucleotides read TGCAGTGCTAAGGGACTAGCGGGACATACCGGGGAGCTGTTTTTT. The rearrangement uses TRBV20-1 and TRBJ2-2, with 13 positions matching TRBD2. Germline CDR1 DFQATT, CDR2 SNEGSKA (reference sequence). J gave up 5 bases and V 4 bases, and 4 bases lay outside the gene matches. This CDR3 has 15 residues.

This chain connects TRBV18 to TRBJ2-5, with TRBD1 matching over 10 bases. V was clipped by 1 base and J by 4 bases; unmatched bases: 3. Germline CDR1 KGHSH, CDR2 LQKENI. This CDR3 spans 15 amino acids. CDR3 coding DNA: TGTGCCAGCTCACCACGGGGGGACAGGGGAGAGACCCAGTACTTC. This translates into CASSPRGDRGETQYF. Full variable domain (remainder filled in from reference TRBV18 and TRBJ2-5): NAGVMQNPRHLVRRRGQEARLRCSPMKGHSHVYWYRQLPEEGLKFMVYLQKENIIDESGMPKERFSAEFPKEGPSILRIQQVVRGDSAAYFCASSPRGDRGETQYFGPGTRLLVL.

The V and J genes are TRBV10-2 and TRBJ1-5; 7 bases are shared with TRBD1. CDR3 size: 14 residues. CDR1 is WSHSY and CDR2 is SAAADI in the germline V gene. J was trimmed by 1 base and V by 6 bases; bases with no gene match: 3. The CDR3 bases are TGCGCCAGCAGACAGGACAGGAGCAATCAGCCCCAGCATTTT. It codes for CASRQDRSNQPQHF.

This clonotype was found a few times. The gene calls are TRBV13 and TRBJ2-7; weak D call: TRBD2 (7 bases). This CDR3 is built from 18 residues. The germline V gene encodes CDR1 PRHDT and CDR2 FYEKMQ (reference sequence). With 7 bases removed from V and 2 bases from J, the gap between germline ends came to 27 bases. This CDR3 is CASIRGAGSFSRPYEQYF. CDR3 bases: TGTGCCAGCATCCGGGGGGCCGGGTCCTTTTCGAGGCCCTACGAGCAGTACTTC.

This clonotype was detected only a few times. The chain couples TRBV6-5 to TRBJ2-3, with 7 nucleotides matching TRBD2. CDR3 length: 13 residues. V lost 4 bases to trimming and J lost 5 bases; unmatched junction nucleotides: 3. From germline, CDR1 is MNHEY and CDR2 SVGAGI. The CDR3 region has the DNA TGTGCCAGCAGTTCTTGGGGGGGAGATACGCAGTATTTT. Translated, it gives CASSSWGGDTQYF.

The J gene is TRBJ2-1, the V gene TRBV20-1, with 10 bases that match TRBD2. The J segment lost 3 bases and the V segment lost 5 bases, leaving 7 bases of the junction unmatched. The CDR3 is made up of 15 amino acids. CDR1 is DFQATT and CDR2 is SNEGSKA in the germline V gene (reference sequence). CDR3 nucleotide sequence: TGCAGTGCTGGATTAGCGGGGGGAAACTACAATGAGCAGTTCTTC. Protein sequence: CSAGLAGGNYNEQFF.

This clonotype was detected only a few times. The chain has TRBV20-1 and TRBJ2-3; tentatively, D is TRBD1 (6 bases). Germline CDR1 is DFQATT and CDR2 is SNEGSKA (reference sequence). The V gene lost 6 bases and the J gene lost 3 bases, with 16 bases spanning the gap. There are 14 residues in the CDR3. The CDR3 loop reads CSASRGGRTDTQYF. Here the CDR3 DNA reads TGCAGTGCGAGTCGAGGGGGTAGGACAGATACGCAGTATTTT.

This clonotype turned up a few times. The chain combines TRBV20-1 with TRBJ2-7; D uncertain. The CDR3 is 13 residues long. Trimming stripped 0 bases from V and 5 bases from J, with 11 bases between. In germline, CDR1 is DFQATT, CDR2 SNEGSKA (reference sequence). Written as DNA, the CDR3 is TGCAGTGCTAGAGATCCCTTGAGTAACGAGCAGTACTTC. Its translation: CSARDPLSNEQYF.

Note on this clonotype: A much larger clone differs from this one at a single base, so this may be a read error. The chain couples TRBV2 to TRBJ2-1; the D gene is possibly TRBD1 (5 bases). V gave up 7 bases and J gave up 4 bases, with 5 bases separating them. This CDR3 has 11 residues. The germline V gene has CDR1 SNHLY and CDR2 FYNNEI. The CDR3 DNA reads TGTGCCAGCACAGGGTACAATGAGCAGTTCTTC. This translates into CASTGYNEQFF.

This chain joins TRBV20-1 and TRBJ2-7, with D hard to call. CDR1 is DFQATT and CDR2 is SNEGSKA in the germline V gene (reference sequence). This CDR3 region has 17 residues. V lost 0 bases and J lost 0, with 18 bases in between. CDR3 sequence: CSARDVLSAPSSYEQYF. The CDR3 nucleotides read TGCAGTGCTAGAGATGTCCTTTCCGCTCCTTCCTCCTACGAGCAGTACTTC.

Many counts were recorded for this clonotype. This chain uses TRBV20-1 with TRBJ2-1, with D uncertain. This CDR3 is built from 13 residues. V shed 6 bases and J shed 1 base, with 10 bases lying between them. In germline, CDR1 is DFQATT, CDR2 SNEGSKA (reference sequence). This CDR3 reads CSAGRPSYNEQFF. Here the CDR3 DNA reads TGCAGTGCCGGACGGCCTTCCTACAATGAGCAGTTCTTC.

The chain combines TRBV12-3 or TRBV12-4 with TRBJ2-3; TRBD1 agrees at 8 bases. The CDR3 is made up of 15 amino acids. The junction had 6 bases not matched to a gene; V was cut back by 5 bases and J by 2 bases. CDR3 sequence (DNA): TGTGCCAGCAGTCGAGGACAGGGAAACACAGATACGCAGTATTTT. Translating it yields CASSRGQGNTDTQYF.

This clonotype was found many times. The V gene is TRBV29-1, the J gene TRBJ2-1; 7 nucleotides match TRBD1. V shed 3 bases and J 0 bases; nucleotides not matched to a gene: 2. This CDR3 contains 14 residues. From germline, CDR1 is SQVTM and CDR2 ANQGSEA. In nucleotides, the CDR3 is TGCAGCGTTGATGCAGGGGGCTCCTACAATGAGCAGTTCTTC. It translates to CSVDAGGSYNEQFF.

This clonotype was detected ten times or more. This chain joins TRBV12-3 or TRBV12-4 and TRBJ2-3, with TRBD1 identical over 10 bases. With V trimmed by 7 bases and J by 5 bases, 6 bases remained unmatched. The CDR3 runs 14 residues. CDR3 residues: CASTWDRGGDTQYF. Here the CDR3 DNA reads TGTGCCAGCACCTGGGACAGGGGAGGAGATACGCAGTATTTT.

This chain links TRBV12-3 or TRBV12-4 with TRBJ2-1; D is possibly TRBD2 (6 bases). The CDR3 is 12 amino acids. Trimming stripped 6 bases from V and 15 bases from J, with 18 bases between. In DNA, the CDR3 is TGTGCCAGCAGCTGGGACCGGGAGAATTGGTTCTTC. This encodes CASSWDRENWFF.

This chain joins TRBV11-3 and TRBJ2-1; D tentatively fits TRBD1 or TRBD2 (5 bases each). Germline V gene lookup returns CDR1 SGHNT and CDR2 YENEEA. Trimming pared 0 bases from V and 6 bases from J, leaving 15 bases between. The CDR3 contains 16 residues. The CDR3 nucleotides read TGTGCCAGCAGCTTAGATGGGGGACGGGGTTCCAATGAGCAGTTCTTC. This codes for CASSLDGGRGSNEQFF.

This clonotype was recorded a few times. The chain is built from TRBV20-1 and TRBJ2-3, with a weak D call TRBD1 (5 bases). Trimming shortened V by 5 bases and J by 3 bases, and 12 bases separated the two germline ends. Per the germline V gene, CDR1 is DFQATT and CDR2 is SNEGSKA (reference sequence). This CDR3 region has 13 residues. The CDR3 region is CSAGAPGTDTQYF. The CDR3 DNA is TGCAGTGCTGGGGCCCCAGGGACAGATACGCAGTATTTT.

This clonotype showed up just a few times. The rearrangement uses TRBV6-6 and TRBJ1-1; D uncertain. CDR3 length equals 12 residues. The V end lost 2 bases, the J end lost 6 bases, and 7 bases lay between the germline ends. The germline CDR1 and CDR2 sequences are MNHNY and SVGAGI (reference sequence). The CDR3 nucleotides are TGTGCCAGCAGTTACGTGGACGCTGAAGCTTTCTTT. Its protein product is CASSYVDAEAFF.

This clonotype turned up a few times. The V gene is TRBV7-2, the J gene TRBJ1-1; D not certain. This CDR3 comprises 15 residues. Germline lookup yields CDR1 SGHTA and CDR2 FQGNSA. With 1 base removed from V and 2 bases from J, the gap between germline ends came to 11 bases. CDR3 DNA: TGTGCCAGCAGCTTAGTAGGTCTTATTAACACTGAAGCTTTCTTT. Protein sequence: CASSLVGLINTEAFF.

This chain links TRBV12-3 or TRBV12-4 with TRBJ2-7; TRBD2 agrees at 8 bases. V shed 2 bases, J shed 1 base, and the junction held 7 bases outside the gene matches. The CDR3 loop spans 16 amino acids. CDR3 sequence: CASSLWGGGSSYEQYF. In nucleotides, the CDR3 is TGTGCCAGCAGTTTATGGGGCGGGGGGTCGTCCTACGAGCAGTACTTC.

This clonotype has more than one count but fewer than ten. V usage is TRBV6-5 and J usage is TRBJ1-1; a possible D gene is TRBD1 (6 bases). Trimming cost V 2 bases and J 7 bases, with 11 bases left between them. CDR3 length: 13 residues. In germline, CDR1 is MNHEY, CDR2 SVGAGI. The CDR3 loop reads CASSYARGDEAFF. The CDR3 bases are TGTGCCAGCAGTTACGCCAGGGGCGATGAAGCTTTCTTT.

The chain recombines TRBV7-8 with TRBJ2-7; 10 bases are shared with TRBD2. This CDR3 has 15 amino acids. V lost 2 bases, J lost 4 bases, and 5 bases stayed unmatched. Germline V gene data show CDR1 as SGHVS and CDR2 as FQNEAQ. The CDR3 protein is CASSLIASGGYEQYF. In DNA, the CDR3 is TGTGCCAGCAGCTTAATTGCTAGCGGGGGATACGAGCAGTACTTC.